The TCR beta chain under discussion was sequenced for a study of monozygotic twins with cystic fibrosis. Findings and limits, study-wide: In this small cohort, shared CDR3 numbers showed no association with age, concordance or disease severity.

The method was immunoSEQ multiplex PCR; TCRdb's version includes in-frame clones alone and lacks a portion of them. Among some 30,000 clones, roughly 90% were seen once, and the ten largest hold under 1%. Remarks on this clone: The antigen is undetermined.

The length of the CDR3 is 14 residues. CDR1 LGHNA and CDR2 YNFKEQ come from the germline V gene. V was pared by 3 bases and J by 1 base, with 9 bases between. The sequencing sample was made of blood. The gene calls are TRBV4-2 and TRBJ1-1; D not certain. This TCR was recovered from a girl aged 2-10 years with cystic fibrosis. CDR3 in amino acids: CASSQERTNTEAFF. CDR3 nucleotide sequence: TGTGCCAGCAGCCAGGAACGGACGAACACTGAAGCTTTCTTT.